Listed below are T cell receptor beta chains from one sample, sequenced in a study of regulatory T cells in long-lasting Graves disease. TCRdb called the multiplex PCR reads again in MiXCR, with one record for every CDR3 protein. The data show about 460,000 distinct CDR3 sequences, with about 20% seen just once and about 12% held by the top ten. The starting material was peripheral blood mononuclear cells (PBMCs), obtained when the disease was refractory, from a patient treated with antithyroid drugs. All receptors derive from a female donor with Graves disease. CDR3s include the opening cysteine and the closing phenylalanine or tryptophan. Each record gives: D gene, CDR3 length, V gene, CDR3 protein. The D gene is left open where the match is weak.

>.|13|TRBV20-1
CSARDEGNTEAFF
>.|15|TRBV10-3
CAISDEGREGNGYTF
>.|15|TRBV20-1
CSARSGRANTGELFF
>.|13|TRBV12-3/TRBV12-4
CASSSQGNYGYTF
>.|14|TRBV7-2
CASQGGGNYNEQFF
>TRBD1|15|TRBV11-2
CASSFRGTVNEKLFF
>TRBD1|13|TRBV5-1
CASSPGQGEGYTF
>.|15|TRBV7-8
CASSSTGRGRSPLHF
>TRBD1|15|TRBV3-1
CASSQGTGEGNEQYF
>TRBD2|18|TRBV2
CASGSRLAGNQYQETQYF
>.|11|TRBV28
CASSPDSEAFF
>TRBD1|13|TRBV29-1
CSVGEGAKEKLFF
>.|13|TRBV7-2
CASSFGTKNIQYF
>TRBD1|13|TRBV11-3
CASSYHRGETQYF
>TRBD1|15|TRBV7-2
CASSLNRGSGETQYF
>.|12|TRBV12-3/TRBV12-4
CASSPPLDEQYF
>.|10|TRBV2
CASSFSSPVF
>.|13|TRBV12-3/TRBV12-4
CASRYARNTEAFF
>TRBD1|14|TRBV12-3/TRBV12-4
CASRRTGADGELFF
>.|14|TRBV14
CASSQGLRTGELFF
>.|14|TRBV6-1
CASSKPAGRYEQYF
>.|14|TRBV5-1
CASSLAQHSFEAFF